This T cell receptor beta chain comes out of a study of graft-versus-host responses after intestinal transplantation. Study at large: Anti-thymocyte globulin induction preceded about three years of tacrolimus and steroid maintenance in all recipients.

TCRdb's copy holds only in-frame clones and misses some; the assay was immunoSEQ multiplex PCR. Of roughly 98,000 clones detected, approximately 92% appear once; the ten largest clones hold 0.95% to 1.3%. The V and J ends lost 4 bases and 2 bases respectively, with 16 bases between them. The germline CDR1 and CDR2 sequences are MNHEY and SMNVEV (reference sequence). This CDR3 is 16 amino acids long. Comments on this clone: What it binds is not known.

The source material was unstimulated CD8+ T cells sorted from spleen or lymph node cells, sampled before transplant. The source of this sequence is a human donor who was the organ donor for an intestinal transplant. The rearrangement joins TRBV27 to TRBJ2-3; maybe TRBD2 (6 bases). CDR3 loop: CASSWVMGGDTDTQYF. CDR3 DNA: TGTGCCAGCAGTTGGGTAATGGGGGGAGACACAGATACGCAGTATTTT.